This T cell receptor (beta chain) was documented in a study of T cells in Graves' hyperthyroidism and ophthalmopathy. The study left out patients who had uncontrolled infection, other autoimmune disease, pregnancy or lactation. The diagnoses drew upon clinical symptoms, serum thyroxine and TRAb, thyroid ultrasound and orbital computed tomography. Findings and caveats of the study: Classification by a 13 V-J model distinguished ophthalmopathy from stable hyperthyroidism. Most clonotypes that expanded in the thyroid above 0.001 also showed up in blood.

RNA transcripts yielded amplified TCR beta CDR3 regions. Carried out on the TCR CDR3, a first-round RT-PCR used the HTBI primer set. TCRdb processed the multiplex PCR reads anew with MiXCR; each CDR3 protein has one entry. The sample lists about 600,000 distinct CDR3 sequences; approximately 15% were seen once. On this clonotype itself: Its matching antigen is unknown.

V lost 3 bases and J lost 7; bases outside the gene matches: 8. Germline V gene sequence: CDR1 SGHRS, CDR2 YFSETQ. The CDR3 is 15 amino acids. The TCR comes from a woman aged 18 to 35 with Graves' ophthalmopathy. The rearrangement uses TRBV5-1 and TRBJ2-1; 9 nucleotides line up with TRBD1. The sequenced material came from blood. The CDR3 spells CASSSPGQGGNEQFF. The CDR3 DNA follows: TGCGCCAGCAGCTCACCGGGACAGGGAGGTAATGAGCAGTTCTTC.